This entry concerns a single T cell receptor beta chain. Its target antigen remains unknown. No per-base quality is available; no much larger clone lies one base away. CDR1 LNHNV and CDR2 YYDKDF are derived from the germline V gene (reference sequence). Measured from the cysteine to the phenylalanine, the CDR3 is 17 residues long. Just CDR3 DNA is preserved here, 51 bases in frame from base 1. Trimming leaves V shorter by 5 bases and J shorter by 5 bases, with the junction holding 13 bases beyond the gene matches. This entry is derived from a study of shared clonotypes between healthy human individuals (dated by TCRdb to the early 2020s). Background for the entire study: A couple of women and a few men aged 18 to 49 years were included in the cohort. For each donor, CD4 naive and CD4 memory were each given three plates, CD8 naive was given two plates, and CD8 memory was given one plate. Blood TCR repertoires of several healthy adults were deeply sequenced to estimate repertoire size and the extent of clonotype sharing between individuals. Different laboratories and diverse techniques were used to prepare libraries and sequence TCR repertoires, to increase sequencing depth and limit assay-specific biases. Each donor's leukapheresis produced roughly between about 0.9 and 9.5 billion PBMCs. Summary of the overall study and its limitations: Incomplete sequencing was indicated by rarefaction of sorted-subset datasets, despite the large sequencing depth. Clonotypes shared by all four sorted-subset donors showed higher generation probabilities than non-shared clonotypes. Only blood was sampled, and tissue TCR repertoires likely differ from those in blood. Naive subsets generally had larger estimated clonotype richness than memory subsets did. Because the study included only a small number of donors, the genetic and exposure-history diversity represented was limited. Approximately 5% of naive CD4, around 3.6% of naive CD8, approximately 2% of memory CD4, and approximately 0.4% of memory CD8 clonotypes were shared across four donors. Based on pairwise subsampling, the degree of clonotype sharing among donors was expected to be affected by sequencing depth.

For the CD8 naive samples, CD45RO-negative cells were positively selected for CCR7, yielding a CD45RA+CCR7+ population from which TemRA cells were excluded. Donors were healthy HIV-negative adults with no recently reported acute infections or vaccinations. Only Caucasian adults living in Nashville, Tennessee, USA were represented among the donors. Blood was collected by leukapheresis, and PBMCs were isolated by Ficoll-Histopaque density gradient centrifugation and then cryopreserved in liquid nitrogen vapor phase. Purity and quantity of every magnetically sorted T cell population were checked by analytical flow cytometry. Each sorted fraction had its genomic DNA isolated and then quantified by UV absorbance on a Nanodrop 2000c. Using the deep immunoSEQ assay, multiplex PCR amplified TCR CDR3 regions from genomic DNA. Extracted genomic DNA from each cell subset was spread evenly across all wells of several immunoSEQ 96-well plates, with each plate serving as a replicate. For sorted subsets, each replicate PCR was loaded with 200 ng genomic DNA, equivalent to approximately 33,000 T cell genomes. The purified libraries were quantified using a Qubit 3.0 fluorometer, sized with a Bioanalyzer 2100, and then quantified again using the KAPA Library Quantification kit. A separate single-read 150-cycle Illumina NextSeq 550 flow cell was used to sequence each immunoSEQ 96-well plate. From the authors' description of their analysis: The immunoSEQ output contained only junctional sequences without quality scores, so filtering could not match that applied to full-length reads. Sequences were annotated with PyIR, a Python wrapper for IgBLAST v1.9, using IMGT germline references to assign V/J genes and CDR3. Reads with weak V/J assignments (E-value above 1e-6), missing CDR3, stop codons, out-of-frame junctions, or ambiguous translated residues were removed. V3J clonotypes were defined by identical inferred V gene, J gene, and CDR3 amino acid sequence. Percentage overlap between repertoires was calculated by dividing the number of shared unique clonotypes by the size of the smaller repertoire. Richness of each repertoire was evaluated using RTK rarefaction, the Chao1 estimator, and Recon v2.1 estimates of unobserved clonotypes. Generation probabilities were computed with OLGA for all TCRbeta clonotypes obtained by the gDNA method from several donors. Here the immuneACCESS table is served through TCRdb, limited to in-frame sequences with V and J called. Missing clones are a known gap in these copies; in checked studies unresolved V genes cover under half, and the rest lacks a known reason. D and trimming were read from the DNA, whereas the V and J calls and clone size are those reported in that table. This sample gives approximately 2,200,000 clones in total; more than 85% of them show up just once. Under 2% of the sample goes to the ten largest clones.

The sequenced material came from naive CD8+ T cells from PBMCs. The sample's cell subset or site, from its label and the paper: CD45RA+CCR7+. The clonotype originates from a man between 18 and 29 years old in good health. Some clones in this sample may be carry-over from other donors' samples. The chain uses TRBV15 and TRBJ2-1, and TRBD1 matches 9 of the central bases. The base sequence is TGTGCCACCAGCGGAGTTAATTTGGGACAGGGTGACAATGAGCAGTTCTTC. Translated, this gives CATSGVNLGQGDNEQFF. The CDR3, completed at both ends by the reference TRBV15 and TRBJ2-1 genes, gives the full variable domain DAMVIQNPRYQVTQFGKPVTLSCSQTLNHNVMYWYQQKSSQAPKLLFHYYDKDFNNEADTPDNFQSRRPNTSFCFLDIRSPGLGDTAMYLCATSGVNLGQGDNEQFFGPGTRLTVL.